This TCR beta chain was observed in a study of blood T cells in healthy people across ages. The V end lost 4 bases, the J end lost 7 bases, and 22 bases lay between the germline ends. The length of the CDR3 is 15 residues. The germline gives CDR1 SQVTM, CDR2 ANQGSEA. A J-beta primer mix and a sample-barcoded 5' primer were used in a second PCR of roughly 6 to 12 cycles. TCRdb re-derived calls from the 5' RACE reads in MiXCR, one entry per CDR3 protein. The data show under 850,000 distinct CDR3 sequences, roughly 34% seen once. This clonotype was sampled from a man between 18 and 35 years old in good health. The sequenced material came from blood. V usage is TRBV29-1 and J usage is TRBJ1-1, with a possible D match to TRBD1 (5 bases). In nucleotides, the CDR3 is TGCAGCGTTGTCTTAGGCGCTTCGGGAGGGGTTGAAGCTTTCTTT. It translates to CSVVLGASGGVEAFF.